This T cell receptor beta chain was captured in a study of blood T cell repertoires in COVID-19. For the study at large: PBMCs, B-cell-depleted T cells, or T cells were the source of the cDNA or gDNA that made up the material.

Some clones are missing from TCRdb's copy, which holds only in-frame ones; the method was immunoSEQ multiplex PCR. The table includes about 330,000 clones, around 92% detected once. The specimen sequenced was peripheral blood. This sequence was found in a man aged 18 to 29 who had recovered from COVID-19.

The chain's CDR3 is CASSDGGWGNYGYTF. The CDR3 bases are TGCGCCAGCAGCGACGGCGGGTGGGGAAACTATGGCTACACCTTC. The chain carries TRBV5-1 and TRBJ1-2; D is undetermined. The CDR3 length is 15 residues. The V end was cut by 4 bases, the J end by 2 bases, with 15 bases between. Germline CDR1 SGHRS, CDR2 YFSETQ.